Each of the 4 T cell receptor beta chains below was sequenced from the same sample in a study of cytomegalovirus exposure and HLA in healthy donors. PCR primers comprised 60 Vbeta and 13 Jbeta primers. Sequencing was performed with immunoSEQ multiplex PCR; in TCRdb, only in-frame clones are kept and a portion is missing. Of nearly 110,000 clones in the sample, 75% were seen once. The sequencing input was PBMCs. The receptors come from a male donor in good health and CMV-seropositive.

The chain employs TRBV9 and TRBJ2-7; the D is unclear. Trimming shortened V by 1 base and J by 2 bases, and 10 bases separated the two germline ends. Germline V gives CDR1 SGDLS, CDR2 YYNGEE. This CDR3 region has 14 residues. The CDR3 sequence is CASSVYGSPYEQYF. In DNA, the CDR3 is TGTGCCAGCAGCGTATACGGGTCCCCCTACGAGCAGTACTTC.

The chain carries TRBV9 and TRBJ2-5; TRBD2 aligns across 12 bases. The length of the CDR3 is 18 residues. J lost 1 base, V lost 0 bases, and 7 bases had no gene match. In germline, CDR1 is SGDLS, CDR2 YYNGEE. This CDR3 reads CASSVAGSSGGAQETQYF. The CDR3 DNA follows: TGTGCCAGCAGCGTAGCGGGGTCTAGCGGGGGGGCCCAAGAGACCCAGTACTTC.

This clone has a single count. The chain links TRBV5-4 to TRBJ2-2; 8 positions agree with TRBD1. The CDR3 loop spans 14 amino acids. After removal of 3 bases from V and 4 bases from J, the junction contained 2 bases not matched to a gene. Germline V gene data show CDR1 as SGHNT and CDR2 as YYREEE (reference sequence). The CDR3 loop reads CASSSRGRTGELFF. CDR3 coding DNA: TGTGCCAGCAGCTCCAGGGGGCGCACCGGGGAGCTGTTTTTT.

The chain carries TRBV5-1 and TRBJ1-5; the D gene is possibly TRBD1 (5 bases). Germline V gene sequence: CDR1 SGHRS, CDR2 YFSETQ. The CDR3 extends over 13 amino acids. V lost 5 bases, J lost 3 bases, and 9 bases lay in between. The CDR3 here is CASSTGSNQPQHF. For the CDR3, the DNA is TGCGCCAGCAGTACAGGTTCCAATCAGCCCCAGCATTTT.